This entry features one TCR beta chain sequence. Its target is not known. Germline V gives CDR1 LNHDA, CDR2 SQIVND (reference sequence). V gave up 9 bases and J gave up 0 bases, with 12 bases separating them. There are 14 residues in the CDR3. These data come from a study of cytomegalovirus exposure and HLA in healthy donors. The study's findings and limits: Reported results showed that the classifier diagnosed cytomegalovirus status with high specificity and sensitivity. Listed as cytomegalovirus-associated were 150 or so TCR beta chains.

Profiling relied on immunoSEQ multiplex PCR, and the TCRdb table lists in-frame clones only, not all of them. This table has under 200,000 clones, roughly 90% appearing once. Sequencing used PBMCs. This receptor was taken from a young woman in good health and CMV-seronegative. The chain links TRBV19 to TRBJ1-5; tentatively, D is TRBD1 (6 bases). The CDR3 coding sequence is TGTGCCAGCAGGACAGATAGTAGCAATCAGCCCCAGCATTTT. It translates to CASRTDSSNQPQHF. The full variable domain, with the rest looked up from reference TRBV19 and TRBJ1-5, is DGGITQSPKYLFRKEGQNVTLSCEQNLNHDAMYWYRQDPGQGLRLIYYSQIVNDFQKGDIAEGYSVSREKKESFPLTVTSAQKNPTAFYLCASRTDSSNQPQHFGDGTRLSIL.